This T cell receptor beta chain emerged from a study of shared clonotypes between healthy human individuals. Concerning this clone itself: The antigen remains unidentified.

It was across several immunoSEQ plates that each subset's genomic DNA was evenly split. Here immunoSEQ multiplex PCR was the method, and the copy in TCRdb shows in-frame clones only, minus some. The sample has millions of clones, about 94% seen once; the top ten hold approximately 1.2%. Trimming left V 10 bases short and J 4 bases short, with 14 bases between. CDR1 SGHRS and CDR2 YFSETQ come from the germline V gene. The CDR3 has 13 amino acids. Cells designated naive CD8 were CD45RO-negative and were positively selected for CCR7, with terminally differentiated effector memory CD45RA+ cells excluded. Every donor, a Caucasian adult, lived in Nashville, Tennessee. Overall study findings and caveats: An expected dependence of interdonor clonotype sharing on sequencing depth was noted. Against clonotypes common to all four donors, non-shared ones had lower generation probabilities.

The origin of this receptor is a man between 18 and 29 years old in good health. The J gene is TRBJ1-4, the V gene TRBV5-1; D possibly corresponds to TRBD1 (6 bases). Sequencing used naive CD8+ T cells sorted from blood. CDR3 coding DNA: TGCGCCTCCCGGGACACTAATAATGAAAAACTGTTTTTT. Translated, it gives CASRDTNNEKLFF. Full variable domain (missing parts from reference TRBV5-1 and TRBJ1-4): KAGVTQTPRYLIKTRGQQVTLSCSPISGHRSVSWYQQTPGQGLQFLFEYFSETQRNKGNFPGRFSGRQFSNSRSEMNVSTLELGDSALYLCASRDTNNEKLFFGSGTQLSVL.